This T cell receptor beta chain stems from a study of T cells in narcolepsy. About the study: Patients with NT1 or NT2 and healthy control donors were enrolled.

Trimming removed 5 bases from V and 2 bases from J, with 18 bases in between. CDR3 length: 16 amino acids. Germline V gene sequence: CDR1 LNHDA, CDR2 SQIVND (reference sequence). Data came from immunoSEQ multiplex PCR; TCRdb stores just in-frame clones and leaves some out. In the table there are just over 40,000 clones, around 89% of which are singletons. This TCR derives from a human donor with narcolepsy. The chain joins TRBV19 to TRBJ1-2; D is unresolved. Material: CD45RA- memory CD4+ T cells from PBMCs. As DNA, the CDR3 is TGTGCCAGTAGTGCAACGGTAGGGAGAAGAAACTATGGCTACACCTTC. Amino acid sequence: CASSATVGRRNYGYTF.